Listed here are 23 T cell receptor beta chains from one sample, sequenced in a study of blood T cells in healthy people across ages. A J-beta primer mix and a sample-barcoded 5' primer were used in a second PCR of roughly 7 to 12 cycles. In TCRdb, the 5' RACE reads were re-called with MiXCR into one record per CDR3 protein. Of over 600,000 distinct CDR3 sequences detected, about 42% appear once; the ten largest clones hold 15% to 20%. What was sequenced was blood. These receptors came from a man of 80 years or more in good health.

CDR3 amino acids: CSVARDRSHHEQYF. CDR3 sequence (DNA): TGCAGCGTTGCACGGGACAGAAGTCACCACGAGCAGTACTTC. The J gene is TRBJ2-7, the V gene TRBV29-1; 7 bases agree with TRBD1. The CDR3 has 14 residues. Unmatched junction bases numbered 11, after V lost 4 bases and J lost 5 bases. Germline CDR1 and CDR2: SQVTM and ANQGSEA.

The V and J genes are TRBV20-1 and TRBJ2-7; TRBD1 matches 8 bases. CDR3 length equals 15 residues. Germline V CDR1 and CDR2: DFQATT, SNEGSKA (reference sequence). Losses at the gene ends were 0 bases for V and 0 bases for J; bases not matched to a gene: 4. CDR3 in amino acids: CSARDWQGASYEQYF. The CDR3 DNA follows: TGCAGTGCTAGAGATTGGCAGGGGGCCTCCTACGAGCAGTACTTC.

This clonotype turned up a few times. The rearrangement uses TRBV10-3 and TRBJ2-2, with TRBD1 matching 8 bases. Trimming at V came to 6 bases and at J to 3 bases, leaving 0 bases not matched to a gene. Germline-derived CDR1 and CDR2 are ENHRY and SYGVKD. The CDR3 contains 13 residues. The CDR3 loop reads CAIRQGDTGELFF. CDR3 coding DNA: TGTGCCATCAGACAGGGGGACACCGGGGAGCTGTTTTTT.

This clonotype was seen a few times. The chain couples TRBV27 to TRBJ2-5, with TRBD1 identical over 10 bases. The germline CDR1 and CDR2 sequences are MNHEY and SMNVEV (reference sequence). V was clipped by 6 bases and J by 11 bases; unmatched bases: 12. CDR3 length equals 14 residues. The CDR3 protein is CASSRDRGNNEQYF. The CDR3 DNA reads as TGTGCCAGCAGCCGGGACAGGGGCAACAATGAGCAGTACTTC.

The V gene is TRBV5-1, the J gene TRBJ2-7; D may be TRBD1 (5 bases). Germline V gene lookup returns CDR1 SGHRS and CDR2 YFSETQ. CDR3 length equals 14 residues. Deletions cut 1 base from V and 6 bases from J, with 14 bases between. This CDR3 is CASSLKLKGSEQYF. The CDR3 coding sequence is TGCGCCAGCAGCTTGAAGTTGAAGGGGTCCGAGCAGTACTTC.

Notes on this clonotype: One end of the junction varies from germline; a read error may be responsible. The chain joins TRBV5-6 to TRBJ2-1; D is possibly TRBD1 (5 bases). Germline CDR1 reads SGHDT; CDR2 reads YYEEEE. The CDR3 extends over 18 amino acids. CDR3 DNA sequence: TGTGCCAGCGGCTTGAGTTTTGGGGCAGCCGCTTCGTACAATGAGCAGTTCTTC. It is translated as CASGLSFGAAASYNEQFF.

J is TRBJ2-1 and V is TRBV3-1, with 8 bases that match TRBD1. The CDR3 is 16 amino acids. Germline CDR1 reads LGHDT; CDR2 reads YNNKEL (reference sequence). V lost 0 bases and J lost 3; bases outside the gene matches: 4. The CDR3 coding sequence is TGTGCCAGCAGCCAAGATCTGGACAGGGTCTACAATGAGCAGTTCTTC. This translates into CASSQDLDRVYNEQFF.

The CDR3 bases are TGCAGTGCTTTAAACCCGACTAGCGGAGAAGGTGGGGAGCAGTACTTC. Its translation is CSALNPTSGEGGEQYF. The chain has TRBV20-1 and TRBJ2-7; 9 bases are a match to TRBD2. CDR3 length: 16 residues. Trimming removed 5 bases from V and 7 bases from J; junction bases left unmatched: 18. Germline V gene sequence: CDR1 DFQATT, CDR2 SNEGSKA (reference sequence).

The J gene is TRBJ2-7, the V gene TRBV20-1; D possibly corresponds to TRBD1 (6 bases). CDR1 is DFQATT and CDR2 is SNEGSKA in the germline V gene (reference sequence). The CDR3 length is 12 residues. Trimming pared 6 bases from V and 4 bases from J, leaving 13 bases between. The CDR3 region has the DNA TGCAGTGCCACAGGCACAGGGTACGAGCAGTACTTC. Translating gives CSATGTGYEQYF.

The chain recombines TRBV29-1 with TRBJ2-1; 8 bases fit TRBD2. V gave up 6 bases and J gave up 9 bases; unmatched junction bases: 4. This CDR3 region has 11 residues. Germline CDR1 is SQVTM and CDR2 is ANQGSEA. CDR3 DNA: TGCAGCGTCCGCGCGGGGGGTGAGCAGTTCTTC. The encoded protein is CSVRAGGEQFF.

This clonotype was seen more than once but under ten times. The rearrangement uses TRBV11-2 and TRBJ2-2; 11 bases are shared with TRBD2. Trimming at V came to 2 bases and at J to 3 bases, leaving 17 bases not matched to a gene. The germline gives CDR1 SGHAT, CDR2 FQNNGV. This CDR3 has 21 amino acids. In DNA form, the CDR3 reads TGTGCCAGCAGCTTAAGGCCCCTACTAGCGGGGGCTACGGTGTACACCGGGGAGCTGTTTTTT. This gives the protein CASSLRPLLAGATVYTGELFF.

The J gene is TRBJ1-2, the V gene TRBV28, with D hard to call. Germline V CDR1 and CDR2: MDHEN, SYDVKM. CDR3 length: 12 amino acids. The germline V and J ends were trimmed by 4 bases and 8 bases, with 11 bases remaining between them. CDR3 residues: CASSYGMGGYTF. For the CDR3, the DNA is TGTGCCAGCAGTTACGGGATGGGGGGCTACACCTTC.

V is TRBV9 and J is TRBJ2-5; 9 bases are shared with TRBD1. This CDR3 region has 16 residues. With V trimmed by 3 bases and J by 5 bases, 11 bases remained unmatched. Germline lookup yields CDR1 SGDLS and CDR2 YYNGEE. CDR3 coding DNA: TGTGCCAGCAGCGGACCGGGACAGGGTTTGGGGGAGACCCAGTACTTC. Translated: CASSGPGQGLGETQYF.

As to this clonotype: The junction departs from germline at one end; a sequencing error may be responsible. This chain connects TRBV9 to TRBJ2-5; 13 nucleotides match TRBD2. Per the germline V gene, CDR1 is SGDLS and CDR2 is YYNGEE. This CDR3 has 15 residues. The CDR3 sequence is CASTVLAGGDNEQYF. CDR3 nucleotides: TGTGCCAGCACCGTACTAGCGGGAGGGGACAATGAGCAGTACTTC.

DNA of the CDR3: TGTGCCAGCAACCTAGGGGGCGAGCAGTACTTC. Its protein product is CASNLGGEQYF. V is TRBV12-3 or TRBV12-4 and J is TRBJ2-5, with D maybe TRBD1 (6 bases). The end of the DNA is better explained by TRBJ2-7, so the J call may be wrong. This CDR3 has 11 amino acids.

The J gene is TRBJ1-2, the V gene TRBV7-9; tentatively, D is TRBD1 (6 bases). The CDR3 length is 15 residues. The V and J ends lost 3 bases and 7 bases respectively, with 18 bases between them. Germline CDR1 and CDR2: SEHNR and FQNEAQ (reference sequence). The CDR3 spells CASSFRDTWIGGYTF. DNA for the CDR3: TGTGCCAGCAGCTTCCGGGACACCTGGATCGGTGGCTACACCTTC.

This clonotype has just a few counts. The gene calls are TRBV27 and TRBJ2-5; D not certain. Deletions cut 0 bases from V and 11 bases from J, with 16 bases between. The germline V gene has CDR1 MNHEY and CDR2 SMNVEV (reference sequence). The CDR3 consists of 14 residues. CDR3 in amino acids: CASSLSGSETRQYF. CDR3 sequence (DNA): TGTGCCAGCAGTTTATCTGGTTCCGAGACACGGCAGTACTTC.

CDR3: CASSFLTGVETQYF. CDR3 in DNA: TGTGCCAGCAGTTTTCTAACGGGAGTGGAGACCCAGTACTTC. V and J are TRBV6-1 and TRBJ2-4; tentatively, D is TRBD2 (6 bases). The J call is uncertain, as TRBJ2-5 better fits the DNA end. Per the germline V gene, CDR1 is MNHNS and CDR2 is SASEGT. The CDR3 extends over 14 amino acids.

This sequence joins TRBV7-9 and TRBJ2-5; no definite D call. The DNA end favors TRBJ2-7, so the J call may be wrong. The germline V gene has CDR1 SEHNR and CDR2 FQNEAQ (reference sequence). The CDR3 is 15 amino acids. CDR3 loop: CASSPLDIEFHEQYF. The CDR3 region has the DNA TGTGCCAGCAGCCCCCTCGACATCGAATTCCACGAGCAGTACTTC.

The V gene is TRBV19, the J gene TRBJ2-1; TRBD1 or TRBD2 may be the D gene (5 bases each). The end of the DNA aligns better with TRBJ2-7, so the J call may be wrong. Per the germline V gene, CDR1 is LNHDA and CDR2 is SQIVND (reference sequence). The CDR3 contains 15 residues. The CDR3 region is CASSLGTLRAYEQYF. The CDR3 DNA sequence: TGTGCCAGTAGTCTCGGGACCCTGAGAGCCTACGAGCAGTACTTC.

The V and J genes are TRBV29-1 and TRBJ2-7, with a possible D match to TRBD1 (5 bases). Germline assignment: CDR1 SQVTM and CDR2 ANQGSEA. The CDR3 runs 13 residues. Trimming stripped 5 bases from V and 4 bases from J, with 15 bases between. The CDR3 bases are TGCAGCGTTTCGGCAGTCAAGGGGTACGAGCAGTACTTC. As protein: CSVSAVKGYEQYF.

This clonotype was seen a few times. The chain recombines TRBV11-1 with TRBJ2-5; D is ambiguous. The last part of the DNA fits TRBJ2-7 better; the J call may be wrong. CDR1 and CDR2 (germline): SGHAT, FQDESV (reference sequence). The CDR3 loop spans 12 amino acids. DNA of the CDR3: TGTGCCAGCAGCCTACCCTGGGCCGAGCAGTACTTC. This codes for CASSLPWAEQYF.

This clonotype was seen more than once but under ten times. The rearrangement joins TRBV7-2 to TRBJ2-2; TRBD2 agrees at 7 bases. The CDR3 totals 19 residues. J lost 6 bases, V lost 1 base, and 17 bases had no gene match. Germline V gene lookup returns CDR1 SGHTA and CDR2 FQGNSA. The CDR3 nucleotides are TGTGCCAGCAGCTTAGGAACCGGCCTAGTGGGAGGGAAGGCCGGGGAGCTGTTTTTT. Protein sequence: CASSLGTGLVGGKAGELFF.